These 3 T cell receptor beta chains share one sample of origin, sequenced in a study of blood T cells in healthy people across ages. Combining a sample-barcoded 5' primer with a J-beta primer mix, a second PCR ran for roughly 7 to 11 cycles. One entry per CDR3 protein, called by TCRdb with MiXCR from the 5' RACE reads. The table lists about 730,000 distinct CDR3 sequences, roughly two fifths of them singletons. Sequencing input: blood. All receptors come from a woman in her fifties or sixties in good health.

The chain combines TRBV9 with TRBJ2-3; tentatively, D is TRBD2 (5 bases). V was trimmed by 4 bases and J by 0 bases, leaving 12 bases between them. This CDR3 contains 15 residues. Germline CDR1 and CDR2: SGDLS and YYNGEE. CDR3 in DNA: TGTGCCAGCAGCACCCGGGATGCTAGCACAGATACGCAGTATTTT. Its protein is CASSTRDASTDTQYF.

The chain carries TRBV27 and TRBJ2-5, with TRBD2 as a possible D gene (5 bases). Per germline, CDR1 MNHEY and CDR2 SMNVEV (reference sequence). The length of the CDR3 is 13 residues. The V and J ends lost 6 bases and 2 bases respectively, with 10 bases between them. The CDR3 region has the DNA TGTGCCAGCAGCCAAACGGGGCAAGAGACCCAGTACTTC. It translates to CASSQTGQETQYF.

The chain recombines TRBV7-2 with TRBJ1-1; D is uncertain. V lost 1 base and J 6 bases, leaving 9 bases between the germline ends. The V gene's germline CDR1 is SGHTA and CDR2 FQGNSA. The CDR3 spans 13 residues. DNA of the CDR3: TGTGCCAGCAGCTTAGTTCGGGTTCCTGAAGCTTTCTTT. Its protein is CASSLVRVPEAFF.